This T cell receptor beta chain was sequenced for a study of T cells after yellow fever vaccination. TCRdb re-called the 5' RACE reads with MiXCR, one entry per CDR3 protein. The sample lists around 590,000 distinct CDR3 sequences; 9% to 15% were seen once. V was clipped by 2 bases and J by 1 base; unmatched bases: 4. Looked up from germline, CDR1 is LGHDT and CDR2 is YNNKEL (reference sequence). The CDR3 spans 15 residues. The sample in question was PBMCs, obtained on the day of the yellow fever booster vaccination. The chain combines TRBV3-1 with TRBJ2-5, with TRBD2 matching over 7 bases. The sequence came from a young man who received the YFV17D yellow fever vaccine. In DNA form, the CDR3 reads TGTGCCAGCAGCCAATGGACTAGGGTCCAAGAGACCCAGTACTTC. This codes for CASSQWTRVQETQYF.